Below are 32 T cell receptor beta chains sequenced from a single sample in a study of cytomegalovirus exposure and HLA in healthy donors. Primers for the PCR totalled 60 Vbeta and 13 Jbeta. Here immunoSEQ multiplex PCR was the method, and the copy in TCRdb shows in-frame clones only, minus some. The sample holds around 200,000 clones, around 81% seen once. Input material: PBMCs. The source is a woman aged 25 to 39 in good health and CMV-seropositive.

The chain is built from TRBV4-3 and TRBJ2-1; D might be TRBD2 (6 bases). The CDR3 extends over 15 amino acids. Trimming cost V 0 bases and J 4 bases, with 10 bases left between them. Germline V lookup: CDR1 LGHNA, CDR2 YSLEER. The CDR3 coding sequence is TGCGCCAGCAGCCAAGATGGGGGGACTTACAATGAGCAGTTCTTC. This sequence encodes CASSQDGGTYNEQFF.

The gene calls are TRBV4-1 and TRBJ1-6, with D possibly matching TRBD1 (5 bases). Germline V gene data show CDR1 as MGHRA and CDR2 as YSYEKL. V lost 0 bases, J lost 8 bases, and 11 bases lay in between. The length of the CDR3 is 15 residues. This chain's CDR3 is CASSQEPGRHSPLHF. CDR3 DNA: TGCGCCAGCAGCCAAGAACCAGGGAGGCATTCACCCCTCCACTTT.

The CDR3 DNA reads TGCAGCGCCAACTCACAAAGACAGGGGACTTTGAACACTGAAGCTTTCTTT. It translates to CSANSQRQGTLNTEAFF. This rearrangement joins TRBV29-1 to TRBJ1-1, with 8 bases aligning to TRBD1. J lost 0 bases, V lost 7 bases, and 16 bases had no gene match. CDR3 size: 17 residues. Germline CDR1 is SQVTM and CDR2 is ANQGSEA.

The V and J genes are TRBV30 and TRBJ2-7; 8 positions match TRBD2. Germline V gene sequence: CDR1 GTSNPN, CDR2 SVGIG (reference sequence). Trimming cost V 5 bases and J 4 bases; bases outside gene matches: 16. The CDR3 runs to 16 residues. The CDR3 loop reads CAWGLAGGEVGYEQYF. The CDR3 region has the DNA TGTGCCTGGGGCTTGGCGGGAGGAGAGGTAGGGTACGAGCAGTACTTC.

This chain uses TRBV28 with TRBJ1-5; D gene uncertain. V dropped 3 bases and J dropped 2 bases, with 8 bases sitting between them. The CDR3 sequence is 14 residues long. Germline V gives CDR1 MDHEN, CDR2 SYDVKM. CDR3 DNA sequence: TGTGCCAGCAGTTTGAGAGTCGGCAATCAGCCCCAGCATTTT. This translates into CASSLRVGNQPQHF.

CDR3 sequence reads: CASSQEGGTNYGYTF. CDR3 coding DNA: TGCGCCAGCAGCCAAGAGGGGGGTACTAACTATGGCTACACCTTC. The rearrangement uses TRBV4-3 and TRBJ1-2; the D gene is possibly TRBD1 (5 bases). Deletions cut 0 bases from V and 0 bases from J, with 8 bases between. There are 15 residues in the CDR3. The germline CDR1 and CDR2 sequences are LGHNA and YSLEER.

The chain links TRBV6-5 to TRBJ2-3; maybe TRBD2 (5 bases). Germline loops: CDR1 MNHEY, CDR2 SVGAGI. The V end lost 2 bases, the J end lost 6 bases, and 9 bases lay between the germline ends. CDR3 length equals 13 residues. The CDR3 reads CASSYQRADTQYF. CDR3 coding DNA: TGTGCCAGCAGTTACCAGAGGGCTGATACGCAGTATTTT.

V is TRBV5-4 and J is TRBJ2-7, with D perhaps TRBD1 (5 bases). Germline lookup yields CDR1 SGHNT and CDR2 YYREEE (reference sequence). The CDR3 contains 13 residues. V was trimmed by 0 bases and J by 5 bases, leaving 9 bases between them. For the CDR3, the DNA is TGTGCCAGCAGCTTGGATGCAGGGAACGAGCAGTACTTC. This encodes CASSLDAGNEQYF.

In its sample, this clone was seen once. The chain employs TRBV2 and TRBJ2-7; 13 bases are a match to TRBD2. The CDR3 runs 15 residues. Germline-derived CDR1 and CDR2 are SNHLY and FYNNEI. With V trimmed by 7 bases and J by 2 bases, 5 bases remained unmatched. CDR3 sequence (DNA): TGTGCCAGCAACGGACTAGCGGGAGACCCCTACGAGCAGTACTTC. Amino acids: CASNGLAGDPYEQYF.

On this clone itself: Other DNA variants within this sample encode the same CDR3. The chain links TRBV9 to TRBJ2-7; TRBD2 agrees at 12 bases. Germline CDR1 reads SGDLS; CDR2 reads YYNGEE. With V trimmed by 4 bases and J by 3 bases, 2 bases remained unmatched. The CDR3 is made up of 14 amino acids. The CDR3: CASSPGLAGYEQYF. In DNA, the CDR3 is TGTGCCAGCAGCCCGGGACTAGCGGGCTACGAGCAGTACTTC.

This rearrangement joins TRBV5-1 to TRBJ1-5; TRBD1 agrees at 7 bases. Germline trimming cut 4 bases from V and 4 bases from J; bases unmatched to any gene: 5. Germline values: CDR1 SGHRS, CDR2 YFSETQ. The CDR3 has 14 residues. As DNA, the CDR3 is TGCGCCAGCAGCCCCGGGACAGCTAATCAGCCCCAGCATTTT. Its protein is CASSPGTANQPQHF.

The chain combines TRBV9 with TRBJ1-3; the D gene is possibly TRBD1 (5 bases). The germline V and J ends were trimmed by 3 bases and 0 bases, with 19 bases remaining between them. CDR3 length: 18 amino acids. Per germline, CDR1 SGDLS and CDR2 YYNGEE. This chain's CDR3 is CASSAHPDIRLSGNTIYF. The CDR3 region has the DNA TGTGCCAGCAGCGCCCACCCGGACATTCGCCTCTCTGGAAACACCATATATTTT.

The chain is built from TRBV30 and TRBJ2-5; 9 nucleotides agree with TRBD1. The J call could be wrong; TRBJ2-7 is a better fit for the DNA end. Germline loops: CDR1 GTSNPN, CDR2 SVGIG (reference sequence). The CDR3 is 13 residues long. Written as DNA, the CDR3 is TGTGCCTGGAGGGCCCGGGACAGGGACGAGCAGTACTTC. Protein sequence: CAWRARDRDEQYF.

V is TRBV7-2 and J is TRBJ2-5; D gene uncertain. This CDR3 has 14 residues. With 1 base removed from V and 5 bases from J, the gap between germline ends came to 11 bases. Germline assignment: CDR1 SGHTA and CDR2 FQGNSA. CDR3 nucleotide sequence: TGTGCCAGCAGCTTAGGGGCTCCTCATGAGACCCAGTACTTC. It encodes CASSLGAPHETQYF.

The rearrangement joins TRBV29-1 to TRBJ1-1, with D possibly being TRBD1 (6 bases). The V gene lost 4 bases and the J gene lost 0 bases, with 12 bases spanning the gap. CDR3 length equals 14 residues. CDR1 is SQVTM, CDR2 ANQGSEA, per germline. The CDR3, as DNA: TGCAGCGTTGCTTTCAGGGGAGTGAACACTGAAGCTTTCTTT. Translating gives CSVAFRGVNTEAFF.

This clone was counted only a few times. V and J are TRBV27 and TRBJ1-1, with a possible D match to TRBD1 (6 bases). The germline V gene encodes CDR1 MNHEY and CDR2 SMNVEV (reference sequence). The CDR3 is made up of 14 amino acids. V was pared by 4 bases and J by 1 base, with 10 bases between. CDR3 protein: CASSSHRENTEAFF. CDR3 DNA sequence: TGTGCCAGCAGTTCCCACAGGGAGAACACTGAAGCTTTCTTT.

V gene TRBV5-1 combines with J gene TRBJ1-1; maybe TRBD1 (5 bases). The germline V gene has CDR1 SGHRS and CDR2 YFSETQ. CDR3 length: 14 amino acids. Trimming took 2 bases from V and 1 from J, leaving 9 bases between them. CDR3 coding DNA: TGCGCCAGCAGCTTAGGACACTCGAACACTGAAGCTTTCTTT. The encoded protein is CASSLGHSNTEAFF. The entire variable domain, with the rest obtained from reference TRBV5-1 and TRBJ1-1, is as follows: KAGVTQTPRYLIKTRGQQVTLSCSPISGHRSVSWYQQTPGQGLQFLFEYFSETQRNKGNFPGRFSGRQFSNSRSEMNVSTLELGDSALYLCASSLGHSNTEAFFGQGTRLTVV.

V usage is TRBV10-2 and J usage is TRBJ1-1; a possible D gene is TRBD1 (5 bases). The CDR3 consists of 15 residues. V lost 1 base and J 0 bases, leaving 9 bases between the germline ends. Germline CDR1 is WSHSY and CDR2 is SAAADI. CDR3 sequence (DNA): TGCGCCAGCAGTGAGTGGCAGGGCATGAACACTGAAGCTTTCTTT. Translating it yields CASSEWQGMNTEAFF.

This chain connects TRBV2 to TRBJ1-5, with no clear D. Looked up from germline, CDR1 is SNHLY and CDR2 is FYNNEI. This CDR3 spans 14 amino acids. The V end was cut by 5 bases, the J end by 5 bases, with 13 bases between. This CDR3 reads CASSKTTEDQPQHF. The CDR3 nucleotides read TGTGCCAGCAGTAAAACCACAGAAGATCAGCCCCAGCATTTT.

The chain links TRBV5-1 to TRBJ2-7, with D tentatively TRBD2 (5 bases). The germline V and J ends were trimmed by 5 bases and 2 bases, with 14 bases remaining between them. CDR3 length: 14 residues. The V gene's germline CDR1 is SGHRS and CDR2 YFSETQ. CDR3 sequence (DNA): TGCGCCAGCAGGATAAGCGGCCTGACCTACGAGCAGTACTTC. Translation gives CASRISGLTYEQYF.

The chain links TRBV7-9 to TRBJ2-7, with TRBD2 matching 14 bases. This CDR3 contains 15 residues. CDR1 is SEHNR, CDR2 FQNEAQ, per germline (reference sequence). The CDR3 loop is CSLLGLAGAWNEQYF. CDR3 bases: TGTTCCTTATTGGGACTAGCGGGAGCATGGAACGAGCAGTACTTC.

Points on this clone: Germline is not matched at one junction end, which may reflect a read error. The chain links TRBV7-7 to TRBJ2-7, with 10 positions matching TRBD2. CDR1 and CDR2 (germline): SSHAT, FNYEAQ (reference sequence). The CDR3 is made up of 13 amino acids. This CDR3 is CASSLAGAHEQYF. CDR3 DNA sequence: TGTGCCAGCAGCCTAGCGGGGGCCCACGAGCAGTACTTC.

The rearrangement uses TRBV9 and TRBJ2-5, with D possibly being TRBD1 (6 bases). With 3 bases removed from V and 9 bases from J, the gap between germline ends came to 15 bases. The germline V gene encodes CDR1 SGDLS and CDR2 YYNGEE. This CDR3 spans 13 amino acids. CDR3 DNA: TGTGCCAGCAGCGCCGGGACATCTGGGGCCCAGTACTTC. Translated, it gives CASSAGTSGAQYF.

This chain links TRBV7-6 with TRBJ1-2; maybe TRBD1 (5 bases). Germline V CDR1 and CDR2: SGHVS, FNYEAQ. The CDR3 length is 15 residues. V lost 5 bases and J 3 bases, leaving 16 bases between the germline ends. This CDR3 is CASSPVGADHYGYTF. In DNA form, the CDR3 reads TGTGCCAGCAGCCCCGTTGGGGCGGATCACTATGGCTACACCTTC. The full variable domain, with the rest looked up from reference TRBV7-6 and TRBJ1-2, is GAGVSQSPRYKVTKRGQDVALRCDPISGHVSLYWYRQALGQGPEFLTYFNYEAQQDKSGLPNDRFSAERPEGSISTLTIQRTEQRDSAMYRCASSPVGADHYGYTFGSGTRLTVV.

The chain recombines TRBV10-2 with TRBJ2-3; 8 nucleotides line up with TRBD2. With V trimmed by 4 bases and J by 0 bases, 18 bases remained unmatched. In germline, CDR1 is WSHSY, CDR2 SAAADI. CDR3 length: 20 residues. This CDR3 reads CASSAPGLGHIKTSTDTQYF. The CDR3 coding sequence is TGCGCCAGCAGTGCCCCGGGACTAGGCCATATAAAAACTAGCACAGATACGCAGTATTTT.

The chain has TRBV5-1 and TRBJ2-1; D is perhaps TRBD1 (5 bases). Trimming cost V 2 bases and J 8 bases, with 11 bases left between them. Germline CDR1 is SGHRS and CDR2 is YFSETQ. This CDR3 contains 13 residues. In nucleotides, the CDR3 is TGCGCCAGCAGCTTTACAGGATGGGATGAGCAGTTCTTC. Translated: CASSFTGWDEQFF.

The V call is TRBV2, the J call TRBJ1-1, with D maybe TRBD1 (5 bases). This CDR3 is 14 amino acids long. Per germline, CDR1 SNHLY and CDR2 FYNNEI. V was shortened by 6 bases and J by 0 bases, with 11 bases between the two germline ends. The CDR3 here is CASRVMTVNTEAFF. Written as DNA, the CDR3 is TGTGCCAGCAGAGTGATGACAGTGAACACTGAAGCTTTCTTT.

The chain links TRBV30 to TRBJ1-1, with TRBD1 identical over 7 bases. From germline, CDR1 is GTSNPN and CDR2 SVGIG (reference sequence). This CDR3 is built from 14 residues. The V segment lost 6 bases and the J segment 3 bases; nucleotides outside the gene matches: 10. For the CDR3, the DNA is TGTGCCTGTGTAGGCGTCAGGGGGGACACTGAAGCTTTCTTT. Translating it yields CACVGVRGDTEAFF. Combining the CDR3 with reference TRBV30 and TRBJ1-1 gives the whole variable domain SQTIHQWPATLVQPVGSPLSLECTVEGTSNPNLYWYRQAAGRGLQLLFYSVGIGQISSEVPQNLSASRPQDRQFILSSKKLLLSDSGFYLCACVGVRGDTEAFFGQGTRLTVV.

This clone was seen a few times. The rearrangement links TRBV6-1 to TRBJ1-1, with 7 bases aligning to TRBD1. V shed 5 bases and J 3 bases; nucleotides not matched to a gene: 3. The CDR3 runs 13 residues. The germline CDR1 and CDR2 sequences are MNHNS and SASEGT. The CDR3 region is CASSTQGDTEAFF. The CDR3 coding sequence is TGTGCCAGCAGTACTCAGGGGGACACTGAAGCTTTCTTT.

The chain is built from TRBV7-9 and TRBJ2-1; D gene unclear. The CDR3 runs 13 residues. Germline V lookup: CDR1 SEHNR, CDR2 FQNEAQ (reference sequence). V lost 11 bases and J 1 base, leaving 12 bases between the germline ends. The CDR3 DNA reads as TGTGCCTCCCCCCCGAGTTCCTACAATGAGCAGTTCTTC. Translated: CASPPSSYNEQFF.

V usage is TRBV30 and J usage is TRBJ2-5, with 8 bases fitting TRBD2. The CDR3 loop spans 15 amino acids. The germline gives CDR1 GTSNPN, CDR2 SVGIG (reference sequence). The V gene end was trimmed by 5 bases and the J gene end by 0 bases; junction bases not matched to a gene: 8. The CDR3: CAWGQEGLDQETQYF. CDR3 DNA: TGTGCCTGGGGTCAAGAGGGACTAGACCAAGAGACCCAGTACTTC.

This chain connects TRBV5-8 to TRBJ2-3; 11 positions agree with TRBD2. This CDR3 is built from 19 residues. CDR1 and CDR2 from the germline V gene are SGHTS and YDEGEE. J lost 4 bases, V lost 0 bases, and 13 bases had no gene match. The CDR3 reads CASSLEIAGGSVGADTQYF. The DNA of the CDR3 is TGTGCCAGCAGCTTGGAAATAGCGGGAGGGTCCGTGGGGGCAGATACGCAGTATTTT.